This is a list of T cell receptor beta chains from one sample in a study of vaccination and CD4 T cells after COVID-19. TCRdb passed the PCR reads through MiXCR, listing each CDR3 protein once. The table lists 20,000 or so distinct CDR3 sequences, approximately 32% of them singletons. For these receptors, no antigen is known. Sequencing input: cultured CD4+ T cells from blood. The receptors were sampled from a human donor with COVID-19. CDR3s leave out the opening cysteine and the closing phenylalanine or tryptophan. For some rows the clone size is stated as once, few or many, or as a class when expanded; others skip it.

clone_size: .
v_call: TRBV15
cdr3_aa: ATLAVAAVVSGANVLT

clone_size: .
v_call: TRBV30
cdr3_aa: AWLSFTEAF

clone_size: few
v_call: TRBV7-2
cdr3_aa: ASSGRTYEQY

clone_size: .
v_call: TRBV5-1
cdr3_aa: ASRHDYGYT

clone_size: .
v_call: TRBV24-1
cdr3_aa: ATSAGTGLPQETQY

clone_size: .
v_call: TRBV27
cdr3_aa: ASSSGTGNEKLF

clone_size: few
v_call: TRBV19
cdr3_aa: ASKRGLNYGYT

clone_size: .
v_call: TRBV11-3
cdr3_aa: ASSLGWTADTQY

clone_size: .
v_call: TRBV6-1
cdr3_aa: ASSEGRQAGRSAQY

clone_size: .
v_call: TRBV7-4
cdr3_aa: ASSSTGAGETQY

clone_size: few
v_call: TRBV27
cdr3_aa: ASSSNTQGQGTQY

clone_size: .
v_call: TRBV5-4
cdr3_aa: ASSLFGVNEKLF